This TCR beta chain was sequenced in a study of radiotherapy plus CTLA-4 blockade in lung cancer. Study-wide results and caveats: Reports state that early shifts in blood T cell clones, with interferon-beta, best predicted response. There was expansion of tumor-derived TCR clones in blood after radiotherapy plus ipilimumab.

TCRdb's table, derived via immunoSEQ multiplex PCR, lists solely in-frame clones and lacks some. The sample includes about 60,000 clones, around 68% of them seen just once. This clone is labeled as medium-sized. Its antigen is as yet unknown. The CDR3 contains 14 residues. Per germline, CDR1 MGHRA and CDR2 YSYEKL. V lost 1 base to trimming and J lost 3 bases, with 9 bases between them. Sample: peripheral blood, taken from a patient treated with radiotherapy plus ipilimumab. This receptor was identified in a human donor with non-small cell lung cancer whose response to radiotherapy plus ipilimumab could not be evaluated. The chain combines TRBV4-1 with TRBJ1-2; D is perhaps TRBD1 (6 bases). DNA for the CDR3: TGCGCCAGCAGCCAAGGACAGGCACACTATGGCTACACCTTC. The encoded protein is CASSQGQAHYGYTF.